The rows below give T cell receptor beta chains drawn from one sample of a study of T-cell reconstitution after alpha-beta-depleted transplantation in children. TCRdb processed the PCR reads anew with MiXCR; each CDR3 protein has one entry. This table has a few hundred thousand distinct CDR3 sequences, 13% appearing once. The sample in question was PBMCs, obtained from the stem cell graft. The receptors shown here come from a human donor who donated a stem cell graft to a child with Fanconi anemia. Each CDR3 is given with its conserved first and last residue. The D gene is left open where the match is weak. A row's size may be missing; if present it is once, few, many or a size class.

CDR3aa	CDR3nt	j_gene	d_gene	v_gene	abundance
CSVRDSGELFF	TGCAGCGTGAGGGACTCCGGGGAGCTGTTTTTT	TRBJ2-2	-	TRBV29-1	many
CASSLSPPSFNTGELFF	TGCGCCAGCAGCTTGTCCCCCCCTAGCTTTAACACCGGGGAGCTGTTTTTT	TRBJ2-2	-	TRBV5-1	-
CASSLRAGTDTIYF	TGTGCCAGCAGCTTAAGGGCAGGAACAGACACCATATATTTT	TRBJ1-3	-	TRBV7-2	-
CASSSPWDTEAFF	TGTGCCAGCAGCTCTCCGTGGGACACTGAAGCTTTCTTT	TRBJ1-1	-	TRBV7-2	-
CASRLSPLLYNEQFF	TGTGCCAGTAGACTGTCACCCCTACTCTACAATGAGCAGTTCTTC	TRBJ2-1	-	TRBV19	-
CASSWEGPRNSPLHF	TGCGCCAGCAGCTGGGAGGGGCCCCGAAATTCACCCCTCCACTTT	TRBJ1-6	-	TRBV5-1	few
CASSWDTNTEAFF	TGCGCCAGCAGCTGGGACACCAACACTGAAGCTTTCTTT	TRBJ1-1	-	TRBV5-1	many
CASSTQGYSQPQHF	TGTGCCAGCAGTACACAGGGTTACAGTCAGCCCCAGCATTTT	TRBJ1-5	-	TRBV2	-
CASSFQGAGEGEKLFF	TGTGCCAGCAGCTTTCAAGGAGCAGGGGAGGGTGAAAAACTGTTTTTT	TRBJ1-4	-	TRBV7-9	-
CASSQSAGNTIYF	TGTGCCAGCAGCCAATCGGCTGGAAACACCATATATTTT	TRBJ1-3	-	TRBV16	-
CASSLNPYLGGELFF	TGTGCCAGCAGTTTAAATCCCTACTTAGGCGGGGAGCTGTTTTTT	TRBJ2-2	-	TRBV27	few
CATAPGGPIIQETQYF	TGTGCCACCGCCCCCGGGGGGCCAATTATCCAAGAGACCCAGTACTTC	TRBJ2-5	-	TRBV15	few
CASSGAVNTEAFF	TGTGCCAGCAGCGGGGCGGTGAACACTGAAGCTTTCTTT	TRBJ1-1	-	TRBV5-8	few
CASSSSPGYNEQFF	TGCGCCAGCAGCTCTTCCCCGGGCTACAATGAGCAGTTCTTC	TRBJ2-1	-	TRBV5-1	few
CASSFAGGSKAGELFF	TGTGCCAGCAGTTTCGCTGGGGGATCAAAGGCCGGGGAGCTGTTTTTT	TRBJ2-2	-	TRBV6-5	-
CASSIGNGVNQPQHF	TGTGCCAGCAGTATCGGTAACGGGGTGAATCAGCCCCAGCATTTT	TRBJ1-5	-	TRBV27	-
CSARWGVTGELFF	TGCAGTGCTAGATGGGGGGTCACCGGGGAGCTGTTTTTT	TRBJ2-2	-	TRBV20-1	-
CASSQAGQGSDDEQFF	TGCGCCAGCAGCCAAGCAGGACAGGGGTCCGACGATGAGCAGTTCTTC	TRBJ2-1	TRBD1	TRBV4-1	-
CAIGGDEQFF	TGTGCCATCGGGGGGGATGAGCAGTTCTTC	TRBJ2-1	TRBD2	TRBV10-3	-
CASSLRTPVDGYTF	TGTGCCAGCAGTTTACGAACCCCGGTTGATGGCTACACCTTC	TRBJ1-2	-	TRBV28	many
CASSLGGTGDEQFF	TGCGCCAGCAGCTTGGGGGGAACAGGGGATGAGCAGTTCTTC	TRBJ2-1	TRBD1	TRBV5-1	-
CASSLAQRDTQYF	TGTGCCAGCAGCTTAGCGCAAAGGGATACGCAGTATTTT	TRBJ2-3	-	TRBV7-2	-
CASSPRSDYGYTF	TGTGCCAGCAGCCCCAGATCGGACTATGGCTACACCTTC	TRBJ1-2	-	TRBV7-8	-
CASSLTITDTQYF	TGTGCCAGCAGCTTAACGATCACAGATACGCAGTATTTT	TRBJ2-3	-	TRBV7-2	few
CASSQDHGTFNQPQHF	TGCGCCAGCAGCCAAGATCATGGGACTTTCAATCAGCCCCAGCATTTT	TRBJ1-5	-	TRBV4-3	-
CASSLVSRQEDTQYF	TGCGCCAGCAGCTTGGTTTCGCGCCAGGAAGATACGCAGTATTTT	TRBJ2-3	-	TRBV5-1	-
CSAREPVAGSRVSTDTQYF	TGCAGTGCTAGAGAGCCGGTAGCGGGTTCCCGGGTTAGCACAGATACGCAGTATTTT	TRBJ2-3	TRBD2	TRBV20-1	-
CASSLGTALNTEAFF	TGCGCCAGCAGCTTGGGCACAGCGCTGAACACTGAAGCTTTCTTT	TRBJ1-1	-	TRBV5-1	-
CASSPVVGDSNEQFF	TGCGCCAGCAGCCCGGTAGTAGGGGATAGCAATGAGCAGTTCTTC	TRBJ2-1	-	TRBV5-1	-
CSAPPSGTTQETQYF	TGCAGTGCCCCGCCTAGCGGGACTACTCAAGAGACCCAGTACTTC	TRBJ2-5	TRBD2	TRBV20-1	-
CASSLDRGEVQETQYF	TGTGCCAGCAGCTTGGACCGGGGCGAGGTTCAAGAGACCCAGTACTTC	TRBJ2-5	-	TRBV5-6	few
CASSTRQGSTDTQYF	TGTGCCAGCAGCACCAGACAGGGAAGCACAGATACGCAGTATTTT	TRBJ2-3	TRBD1	TRBV7-9	many
CASSHWLAGGGNTQYF	TGCGCCAGCAGCCATTGGTTAGCGGGGGGCGGAAATACGCAGTATTTT	TRBJ2-3	TRBD2	TRBV4-3	many
CASSYLGPPGDGYTF	TGCGCCAGCAGCTACCTGGGCCCACCCGGGGATGGCTACACCTTC	TRBJ1-2	-	TRBV5-1	-
CASSSSGGASDTQYF	TGCGCCAGCAGCTCTAGCGGGGGGGCCTCAGATACGCAGTATTTT	TRBJ2-3	TRBD2	TRBV5-1	many
CSVRDNYNQPQHF	TGCAGCGTTCGAGACAACTACAATCAGCCCCAGCATTTT	TRBJ1-5	-	TRBV29-1	many
CATKAYSTDTQYF	TGTGCCACGAAGGCGTACAGCACAGATACGCAGTATTTT	TRBJ2-3	-	TRBV27	many
CASSLTQGQETQYF	TGCGCCAGCAGCCTTACCCAGGGGCAAGAGACCCAGTACTTC	TRBJ2-5	-	TRBV4-1	-
CASLDSGNYGYTF	TGCGCCAGCCTGGACAGCGGTAACTATGGCTACACCTTC	TRBJ1-2	-	TRBV5-1	few
CASKFGGNEQYF	TGTGCCAGCAAGTTCGGGGGCAACGAGCAGTACTTC	TRBJ2-7	-	TRBV6-5	few